This note documents a single TCR beta chain sequence. Its antigen is unknown. The length of the CDR3 is 12 residues. The germline CDR1 and CDR2 sequences are MNHEY and SVGEGT. The V gene end was trimmed by 4 bases and the J gene end by 6 bases; junction bases not matched to a gene: 2. These data belong to a study of T cell responses to AZD1222 COVID-19 vaccine. Study-wide context: Second doses that came at about 4 or about 12 weeks were put together. Study results and limitations: Following two doses of AZD1222, Spike-specific TCR breadth and depth rose. At study baseline, merely more than 5 AZD1222 recipients were seropositive. The study found vaccine-associated CD4 TCRs spanning spike, dominant at 160-218 and 743-854.

TCRdb keeps only in-frame clones here, not all; method: immunoSEQ multiplex PCR. The table shows about 100,000 clones, with around 86% occurring only once. V and J are TRBV6-2 or TRBV6-3 and TRBJ2-5, with 7 positions matching TRBD2. The sequence was collected from an adult in good health. Material: peripheral blood, obtained on day 0 of AZD1222 vaccination. The CDR3 DNA sequence: TGTGCCAGCAGTTCAGCGGGAAAGACCCAGTACTTC. Its protein is CASSSAGKTQYF.